This T cell receptor beta chain was captured by sequencing in a study of control samples from healthy donors and cancer patients. CDR3 length: 13 amino acids. V was trimmed by 4 bases and J by 11 bases, leaving 15 bases between them. Germline V gives CDR1 LGHDT, CDR2 YNNKEL (reference sequence). Sequenced by immunoSEQ multiplex PCR; TCRdb stores in-frame clones only, minus some. This sample yields roughly 100,000 clones, of which around four fifths are seen a single time; around 14% belongs to the top ten. The source material was blood. The sequence was collected from a woman aged 45-65 years in good health. The J gene is TRBJ1-3, the V gene TRBV3-1 (or the pseudogene TRBV3-2); D may be TRBD1 (5 bases). DNA for the CDR3: TGTGCCAGCAGCCCTCGACAGACAAATCCCATATATTTT. Translation: CASSPRQTNPIYF.